These 4 T cell receptor beta chains came from one sample sequenced in a study of blood T cell repertoires in COVID-19. Produced via immunoSEQ multiplex PCR; TCRdb's table is partial and in-frame only. The sample consists of 220,000 or so clones, 90% of them appearing once. Sequencing used PBMCs or T cells enriched from blood (not recorded which). These receptors came from a man aged 30-40 years who had been exposed to COVID-19.

The chain is built from TRBV4-2 and TRBJ1-5; TRBD1 might be the D (6 bases). The V and J ends lost 0 bases and 1 base respectively, with 7 bases between them. This CDR3 is 15 amino acids long. From germline, CDR1 is LGHNA and CDR2 YNFKEQ. The CDR3 is CASSQDDRSNQPQHF. The CDR3 DNA follows: TGTGCCAGCAGCCAAGATGACAGGAGCAATCAGCCCCAGCATTTT.

The J gene is TRBJ1-6, the V gene TRBV5-6, with D unresolved. From germline, CDR1 is SGHDT and CDR2 YYEEEE. The CDR3 loop spans 13 amino acids. V lost 5 bases and J 6 bases, leaving 9 bases between the germline ends. Here the CDR3 reads CASSPGGNSPLHF. The CDR3 DNA sequence: TGTGCCAGCAGTCCGGGAGGTAATTCACCCCTCCACTTT.

The chain links TRBV4-1 to TRBJ1-6, with TRBD1 matching over 8 bases. Germline CDR1 MGHRA, CDR2 YSYEKL. This CDR3 is 16 amino acids long. The J segment lost 7 bases and the V segment lost 2 bases, leaving 7 bases of the junction unmatched. In DNA form, the CDR3 reads TGCGCCAGCAGCCAACAACCGGGACAGGTGAATTCACCCCTCCACTTT. Protein: CASSQQPGQVNSPLHF.

This clone appeared a single time. The chain uses TRBV6-9 and TRBJ1-1; D is undetermined. From germline, CDR1 is MNHGY and CDR2 SVAAGI. The CDR3 extends over 12 amino acids. Trimming removed 3 bases at V and 11 bases at J, with 13 bases between. As DNA, the CDR3 is TGTGCCAGCAGTTACGGGTCGCCAGCGGCTTTCTTT. Protein sequence: CASSYGSPAAFF.